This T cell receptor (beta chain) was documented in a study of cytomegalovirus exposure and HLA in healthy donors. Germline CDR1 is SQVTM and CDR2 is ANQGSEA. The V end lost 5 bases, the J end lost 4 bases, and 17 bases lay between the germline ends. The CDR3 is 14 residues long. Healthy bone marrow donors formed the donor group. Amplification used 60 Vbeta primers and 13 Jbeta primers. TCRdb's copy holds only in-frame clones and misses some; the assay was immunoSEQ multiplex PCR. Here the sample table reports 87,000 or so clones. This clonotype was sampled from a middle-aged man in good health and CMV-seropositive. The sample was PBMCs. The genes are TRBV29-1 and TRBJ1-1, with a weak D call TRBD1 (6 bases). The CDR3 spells CSVYPPGVLTEAFF. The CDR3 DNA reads TGCAGCGTTTATCCCCCAGGGGTCCTCACTGAAGCTTTCTTT.